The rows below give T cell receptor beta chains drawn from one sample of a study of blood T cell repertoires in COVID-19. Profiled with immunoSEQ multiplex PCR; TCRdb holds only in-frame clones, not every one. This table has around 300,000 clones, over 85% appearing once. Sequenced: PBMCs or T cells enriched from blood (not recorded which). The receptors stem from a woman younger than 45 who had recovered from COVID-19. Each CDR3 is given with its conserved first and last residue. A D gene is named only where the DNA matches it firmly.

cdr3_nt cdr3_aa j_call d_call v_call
TGTGCCATCACCCCGACAGGGCTCACTGAAGCTTTCTTT CAITPTGLTEAFF TRBJ1-1 TRBD1 TRBV10-3
TGTGCCAGCAGCCAAGAACCTCGGACTAACTACAATGAGCAGTTCTTC CASSQEPRTNYNEQFF TRBJ2-1 NA TRBV4-2
TGTGCCAGTAGCGACAGAACCTACGAGCAGTACTTC CASSDRTYEQYF TRBJ2-7 NA TRBV19
TGTGCCAGCAGCTCACTGACACGAATAACTGACAATGAGCAGTTCTTC CASSSLTRITDNEQFF TRBJ2-1 NA TRBV7-3
TGTGCCAGCAGCTCCTTAGCGGGAGCCGCAGATACGCAGTATTTT CASSSLAGAADTQYF TRBJ2-3 TRBD2 TRBV7-9
TGTGCCAGCTCACCACTGGCTGTGGCAAATCAGCCCCAGCATTTT CASSPLAVANQPQHF TRBJ1-5 NA TRBV18
TGTGCCAGCAGACCACAGGTCCTCTATGGCTACACCTTC CASRPQVLYGYTF TRBJ1-2 NA TRBV6-5
TGTGCCAGCTCATCAAACGAACAGGGTGCAACTAATGAAAAACTGTTTTTT CASSSNEQGATNEKLFF TRBJ1-4 NA TRBV18
TGTGCCTGGAGTGTCGGGGAGAACACTGAAGCTTTCTTT CAWSVGENTEAFF TRBJ1-1 NA TRBV30
TGTGCCAGCAGTCCAGGGGGTACCTATCGTGGCTACACCTTC CASSPGGTYRGYTF TRBJ1-2 TRBD1 TRBV27
TGCGCCAGCAGCCAAAGTCTCCTAGCGGGAGGGCTCAATGAGCAGTTCTTC CASSQSLLAGGLNEQFF TRBJ2-1 TRBD2 TRBV4-3
TGTGCCATCAGTGGATACACCGAAGGACAACCCTACAATGAGCAGTTCTTC CAISGYTEGQPYNEQFF TRBJ2-1 NA TRBV10-3
TGTGCCAGCAGCCAGGGCGGACTAGCGGGAGTATGGGAGCAGTACTTC CASSQGGLAGVWEQYF TRBJ2-7 TRBD2 TRBV4-2
TGCGCCAGCAGCTCCAACCTCGACAGGACGGAGCAAGAGACCCAGTACTTC CASSSNLDRTEQETQYF TRBJ2-5 NA TRBV5-1